The next 9 T cell receptor beta chains were all read from a single sample in a study of resident and recirculating memory T cells in vitiligo. Sequencing used immunoSEQ multiplex PCR; TCRdb keeps in-frame clones, though not all of them. The data contain about 76,000 clones, under 95% of them singletons. The sequencing input was blood. The source is a male donor with vitiligo.

The chain uses TRBV6-5 and TRBJ2-1; D gene uncertain. The V end was cut by 1 base, the J end by 8 bases, with 18 bases between. In germline, CDR1 is MNHEY, CDR2 SVGAGI. The CDR3 contains 16 residues. The CDR3 region has the DNA TGTGCCAGCAGTTACTTGAGCCCTAACATGCGGCATGAGCAGTTCTTC. Encoded protein: CASSYLSPNMRHEQFF.

V gene TRBV11-2 combines with J gene TRBJ2-7; D not resolved. CDR1 is SGHAT and CDR2 is FQNNGV in the germline V gene. V dropped 5 bases and J dropped 5 bases, with 13 bases sitting between them. The CDR3 length is 13 residues. The CDR3 spells CASSRPQRHEQYF. For the CDR3, the DNA is TGTGCCAGCAGCCGCCCCCAGCGCCACGAGCAGTACTTC.

The chain couples TRBV11-2 to TRBJ2-2; D perhaps matches TRBD1 (5 bases). CDR1 is SGHAT, CDR2 FQNNGV, per germline. Deletions cut 5 bases from V and 3 bases from J, with 25 bases between. There are 19 residues in the CDR3. CDR3 protein: CASSLLFNLDTRYTGELFF. In nucleotides, the CDR3 is TGTGCCAGCAGCCTTCTCTTTAATCTGGACACCCGGTACACCGGGGAGCTGTTTTTT.

The chain links TRBV10-2 to TRBJ2-7; possibly TRBD2 for D (7 bases). The V and J ends lost 3 bases and 4 bases respectively, with 16 bases between them. This CDR3 is built from 15 residues. Germline V gene data show CDR1 as WSHSY and CDR2 as SAAADI. The CDR3 region is CASSDAGALRYEQYF. The CDR3 DNA reads as TGCGCCAGCAGTGACGCGGGGGCGCTGAGGTACGAGCAGTACTTC.

The V gene is TRBV4-2, the J gene TRBJ2-7; possible D gene TRBD1, 6 bases. The CDR3 is 13 amino acids. Trimming shortened V by 6 bases and J by 5 bases, and 14 bases separated the two germline ends. Per germline, CDR1 LGHNA and CDR2 YNFKEQ. CDR3 amino acids: CASRPLGHNEQYF. In DNA form, the CDR3 reads TGTGCCAGCAGGCCATTGGGACACAACGAGCAGTACTTC.

This chain uses TRBV11-3 with TRBJ2-2; D might be TRBD1 (5 bases). Trimming pared 4 bases from V and 6 bases from J, leaving 15 bases between. The CDR3 loop spans 15 amino acids. Germline lookup yields CDR1 SGHNT and CDR2 YENEEA. The CDR3 DNA sequence: TGTGCCAGCAGCTCCGAGTGGATGGGGCCCGGGGAGCTGTTTTTT. The encoded protein is CASSSEWMGPGELFF.

This chain connects TRBV9 to TRBJ2-3, with D unresolved. This CDR3 is built from 14 residues. Germline CDR1 is SGDLS and CDR2 is YYNGEE. Deletions cut 0 bases from V and 3 bases from J, with 8 bases between. This CDR3 reads CASSVVVGTDTQYF. The CDR3 nucleotides are TGTGCCAGCAGCGTAGTAGTCGGTACAGATACGCAGTATTTT.

V and J are TRBV25-1 and TRBJ1-5; D possibly corresponds to TRBD1 (5 bases). CDR1 is MGHDK and CDR2 is SYGVNS in the germline V gene. V was cut by 1 base and J by 0 bases, with 10 bases left in between. CDR3 length equals 16 residues. The CDR3 DNA follows: TGTGCCAGCAGTGAATGGGGCACTGATAGCAATCAGCCCCAGCATTTT. Its translation: CASSEWGTDSNQPQHF.

This clone has a single count. This chain joins TRBV7-3 and TRBJ2-7; 8 nucleotides match TRBD1. The CDR3 runs 16 residues. Trimming removed 5 bases from V and 6 bases from J; junction bases left unmatched: 15. Germline V gives CDR1 SGHTA, CDR2 FQGTGA. DNA for the CDR3: TGTGCCAGCAGCCAATCGGACAGGGCGGATTTAGGCGAGCAGTACTTC. Its translation: CASSQSDRADLGEQYF.